This T cell receptor beta chain was recovered during a study of cytomegalovirus exposure and HLA in healthy donors. Study-wide points: Evidence from a later analysis indicated that most CMV-associated TCR beta chains looked HLA-restricted. More than 15,000 TCR beta sequences were associated with HLA alleles at 0.05 false discovery rate in a later analysis.

Use of 60 Vbeta and 13 Jbeta primers characterized the PCR. The protocol was immunoSEQ multiplex PCR, while the TCRdb copy is restricted to in-frame clones and leaves out a portion. The table shows approximately 150,000 clones, with roughly 70% occurring only once. Germline CDR1 reads SGHNT; CDR2 reads YYREEE (reference sequence). CDR3 size: 12 residues. V gave up 0 bases and J gave up 9 bases, with 7 bases separating them. Points on this clone: No antigen is known for it.

This chain links TRBV5-4 with TRBJ2-1; D is uncertain. This receptor was identified in a man between 60 and 70 years old in good health and CMV-seronegative. Material for sequencing was PBMCs. This chain's CDR3 is CASSLGVSEQFF. Written as DNA, the CDR3 is TGTGCCAGCAGCTTGGGAGTGAGTGAGCAGTTCTTC.